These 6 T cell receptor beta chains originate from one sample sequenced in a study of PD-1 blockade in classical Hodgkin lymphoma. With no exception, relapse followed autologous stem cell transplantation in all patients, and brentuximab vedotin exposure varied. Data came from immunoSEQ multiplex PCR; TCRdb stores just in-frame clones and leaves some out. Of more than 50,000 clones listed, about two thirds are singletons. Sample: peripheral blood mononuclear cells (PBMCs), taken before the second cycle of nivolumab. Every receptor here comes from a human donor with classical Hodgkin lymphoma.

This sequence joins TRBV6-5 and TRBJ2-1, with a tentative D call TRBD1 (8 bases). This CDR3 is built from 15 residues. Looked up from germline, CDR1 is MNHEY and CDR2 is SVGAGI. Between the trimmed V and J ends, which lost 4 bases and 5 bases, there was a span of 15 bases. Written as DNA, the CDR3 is TGTGCCAGCAGTTGGGGGGGACAGGAGAACAATGAGCAGTTCTTC. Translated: CASSWGGQENNEQFF.

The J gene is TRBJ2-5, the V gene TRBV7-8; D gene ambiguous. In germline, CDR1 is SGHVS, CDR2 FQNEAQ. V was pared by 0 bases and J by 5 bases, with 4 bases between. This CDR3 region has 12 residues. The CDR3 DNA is TGTGCCAGCAGCTTAGCGGTGGAGACCCAGTACTTC. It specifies CASSLAVETQYF.

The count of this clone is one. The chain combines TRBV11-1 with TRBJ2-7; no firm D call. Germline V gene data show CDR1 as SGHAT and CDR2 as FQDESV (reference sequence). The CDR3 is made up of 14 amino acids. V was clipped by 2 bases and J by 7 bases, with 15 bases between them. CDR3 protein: CASSLSGRTGEQYF. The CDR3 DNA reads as TGTGCCAGCAGCTTATCGGGCAGGACGGGTGAGCAGTACTTC. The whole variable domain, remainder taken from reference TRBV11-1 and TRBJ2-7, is EAEVAQSPRYKITEKSQAVAFWCDPISGHATLYWYRQILGQGPELLVQFQDESVVDDSQLPKDRFSAERLKGVDSTLKIQPAELGDSAMYLCASSLSGRTGEQYFGPGTRLTVT.

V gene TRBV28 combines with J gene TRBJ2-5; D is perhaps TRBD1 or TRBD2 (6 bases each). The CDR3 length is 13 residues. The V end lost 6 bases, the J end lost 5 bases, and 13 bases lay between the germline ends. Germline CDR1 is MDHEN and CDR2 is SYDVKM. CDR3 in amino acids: CASRRRGLETQYF. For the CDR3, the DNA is TGTGCCAGCAGGCGCCGGGGGCTGGAGACCCAGTACTTC.

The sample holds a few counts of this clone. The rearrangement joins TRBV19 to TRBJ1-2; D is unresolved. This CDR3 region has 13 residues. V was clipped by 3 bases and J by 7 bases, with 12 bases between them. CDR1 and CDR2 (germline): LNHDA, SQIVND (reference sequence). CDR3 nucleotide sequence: TGTGCCAGTAGTATTGGACTTGTAAGTGGCTACACCTTC. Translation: CASSIGLVSGYTF. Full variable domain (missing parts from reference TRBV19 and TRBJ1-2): DGGITQSPKYLFRKEGQNVTLSCEQNLNHDAMYWYRQDPGQGLRLIYYSQIVNDFQKGDIAEGYSVSREKKESFPLTVTSAQKNPTAFYLCASSIGLVSGYTFGSGTRLTVV.

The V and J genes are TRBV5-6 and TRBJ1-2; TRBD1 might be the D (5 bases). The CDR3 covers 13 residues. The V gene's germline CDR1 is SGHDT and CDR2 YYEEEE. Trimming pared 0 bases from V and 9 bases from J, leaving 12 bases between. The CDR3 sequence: CASSLVQGGSYTF. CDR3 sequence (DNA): TGTGCCAGCAGCTTGGTCCAGGGCGGGAGCTACACCTTC. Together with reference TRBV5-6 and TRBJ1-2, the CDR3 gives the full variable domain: DAGVTQSPTHLIKTRGQQVTLRCSPKSGHDTVSWYQQALGQGPQFIFQYYEEEERQRGNFPDRFSGHQFPNYSSELNVNALLLGDSALYLCASSLVQGGSYTFGSGTRLTVV.